The rows below give T cell receptor beta chains drawn from one sample of a study of beta chain features in type 1 diabetes. This table comes from immunoSEQ multiplex PCR, and its TCRdb copy is limited to in-frame clones, with some not included. Here the sample spans 200,000 to 250,000 clones, 11% being singletons. The material sequenced was central memory CD4+ T cells from blood. The origin of the receptors is a man aged 18 to 29 in good health. CDR3s include the opening cysteine and the closing phenylalanine or tryptophan. Each record gives: CDR3 protein, CDR3 DNA, D gene, J gene, clone size, V gene. D genes are given only for firm matches. Only some rows state a clone size, as once, few, many or a class for expanded clones.

CATSSSGRVYNEQFF TGTGCCACCAGCTCGAGCGGGAGGGTTTACAATGAGCAGTTCTTC TRBD2 TRBJ2-1 once TRBV15
CASSPANGRPPGEQFF TGTGCCAGCAGCCCCGCGAACGGGAGGCCCCCGGGTGAGCAGTTCTTC TRBD2 TRBJ2-1 many TRBV5-6
CASSLELAAREQFF TGTGCTAGCAGCTTAGAACTAGCGGCCAGGGAGCAGTTCTTC TRBD2 TRBJ2-1 - TRBV7-7
CASSPRVGRHTDTQYF TGTGCCAGCTCACCACGAGTCGGCAGACATACAGATACGCAGTATTTT - TRBJ2-3 - TRBV18
CSGERVAREQFF TGCAGCGGCGAACGTGTGGCTCGGGAGCAGTTCTTC - TRBJ2-1 few TRBV29-1
CASSLQSNEQFF TGCGCCAGCAGCTTGCAATCCAATGAGCAGTTCTTC - TRBJ2-1 - TRBV5-1
CASSSQATNEKLFF TGTGCCAGCAGCTCACAAGCAACTAATGAAAAACTGTTTTTT - TRBJ1-4 few TRBV7-9
CASSYGWDDNEQFF TGTGCCAGCAGTTACGGGTGGGACGACAATGAGCAGTTCTTC - TRBJ2-1 - TRBV6-5
CASSPTVSYNEQFF TGCGCCAGCAGCCCGACGGTCTCCTACAATGAGCAGTTCTTC - TRBJ2-1 few TRBV4-1
CAWSVQGFPIPDEQYF TGTGCCTGGAGTGTACAGGGCTTCCCTATCCCGGACGAGCAGTACTTC - TRBJ2-7 - TRBV30
CASRRGSGNTIYF TGTGCCAGCAGAAGAGGATCTGGAAACACCATATATTTT - TRBJ1-3 few TRBV2
CASSPGLNYNEQFF TGTGCCAGCAGCCCGGGACTTAACTACAATGAGCAGTTCTTC - TRBJ2-1 - TRBV14
CASSISTEAFF TGTGCCAGCAGCATCAGCACTGAAGCTTTCTTT - TRBJ1-1 few TRBV7-2
CASSQLAGRRNTGELFF TGTGCCAGTAGTCAGCTAGCGGGCAGGCGTAACACCGGGGAGCTGTTTTTT TRBD2 TRBJ2-2 - TRBV19
CASSYGLAGAAGELFF TGTGCCAGCAGTTACGGGCTAGCGGGAGCAGCCGGGGAGCTGTTTTTT TRBD2 TRBJ2-2 few TRBV6-5
CAIAGTSGSSYNEQFF TGTGCCATCGCCGGGACTAGCGGTAGCTCCTACAATGAGCAGTTCTTC TRBD2 TRBJ2-1 few TRBV10-3